The 15 T cell receptor beta chains below all came from one sample that was sequenced in a study of T-cell reconstitution after alpha-beta-depleted transplantation in children (TCRdb year 2016). The library was built by means of PCR. The sample was run on an Illumina HiSeq 2500. TCR library preparation used molecular barcoding, with unique molecular identifiers applied to normalize quantification of the TCRbeta repertoire. TCRdb trimmed public reads at Q25 via fastp, called clones via MiXCR and kept in-frame beta chains. Identical CDR3 proteins give one entry, which carries the most common genes and DNA. The sample table contains about 610,000 distinct CDR3 sequences; only one count was recorded for 10% to 13% of them. The top ten clones comprise 4% of the sample. Material: PBMCs from the stem cell graft donor, obtained from the stem cell graft. These receptors all stem from a human donor who donated a stem cell graft to a child with acute myeloid leukemia.

This clonotype was seen at least ten times. V usage is TRBV7-9 and J usage is TRBJ1-1, with D unclear. There are 12 residues in the CDR3. V was shortened by 3 bases and J by 3 bases, with 5 bases between the two germline ends. Germline loops: CDR1 SEHNR, CDR2 FQNEAQ (reference sequence). This CDR3 reads CASSFSDTEAFF. In nucleotides, the CDR3 is TGTGCCAGCAGCTTCTCGGACACTGAAGCTTTCTTT.

This clonotype was counted ten times or more. The chain is built from TRBV29-1 and TRBJ2-1; no clear D. CDR1 is SQVTM, CDR2 ANQGSEA, per germline. V was shortened by 3 bases and J by 5 bases, with 8 bases between the two germline ends. CDR3 size: 12 residues. CDR3 residues: CSVEAGNNEQFF. Here the CDR3 DNA reads TGCAGCGTTGAGGCTGGGAACAATGAGCAGTTCTTC.

This clonotype was observed a handful of times. The chain joins TRBV18 to TRBJ1-5; 7 nucleotides align to TRBD1. Germline trimming cut 5 bases from V and 8 bases from J; bases unmatched to any gene: 9. This CDR3 has 14 residues. Germline V gene lookup returns CDR1 KGHSH and CDR2 LQKENI. Here the CDR3 reads CASSSTGEAKPQHF. CDR3 nucleotides: TGTGCCAGCTCATCCACAGGGGAGGCGAAGCCCCAGCATTTT.

Remarks on this clonotype: A much larger clone differs by one base, so this may be a read error. The chain is built from TRBV20-1 and TRBJ1-3; the D gene is possibly TRBD1 (5 bases). The CDR3 has 16 amino acids. In germline, CDR1 is DFQATT, CDR2 SNEGSKA (reference sequence). CDR3 coding DNA: TGCAGTGGTAGAGATCTGGGGGGTACGGGAGGAAACACCATATATTTT. This sequence encodes CSGRDLGGTGGNTIYF.

At least ten counts were recorded for this clonotype. The rearrangement uses TRBV5-5 and TRBJ2-1; unclear D gene. The germline V gene has CDR1 SGHKS and CDR2 YYEKEE (reference sequence). This CDR3 has 14 amino acids. Trimming cost V 1 base and J 6 bases, with 11 bases left between them. The CDR3 DNA is TGTGCCAGCAGCTTGTATATATATAGCAATGAGCAGTTCTTC. Protein sequence: CASSLYIYSNEQFF. The full variable domain, in which reference TRBV5-5 and TRBJ2-1 provide the parts outside the CDR3, is DAGVTQSPTHLIKTRGQQVTLRCSPISGHKSVSWYQQVLGQGPQFIFQYYEKEERGRGNFPDRFSARQFPNYSSELNVNALLLGDSALYLCASSLYIYSNEQFFGPGTRLTVL.

This clonotype was counted between two and nine times. The rearrangement links TRBV27 to TRBJ1-2; D call uncertain. V was cut by 5 bases and J by 11 bases, with 21 bases left in between. Germline V gene lookup returns CDR1 MNHEY and CDR2 SMNVEV (reference sequence). CDR3 length equals 14 residues. Here the CDR3 reads CASSRLREREGYTF. CDR3 DNA: TGTGCCAGCAGTCGCTTACGGGAGCGGGAGGGTTACACCTTC.

The rearrangement joins TRBV7-3 to TRBJ2-1; no definite D call. CDR3 length: 16 amino acids. The V gene lost 1 base and the J gene lost 1 base, with 11 bases spanning the gap. Germline V lookup: CDR1 SGHTA, CDR2 FQGTGA. For the CDR3, the DNA is TGTGCCAGCAGCTTAATAGGCCGGGCTTCCTACAATGAGCAGTTCTTC. Translating gives CASSLIGRASYNEQFF.

This clonotype showed up just a few times. The rearrangement uses TRBV5-5 and TRBJ1-3; unclear D gene. Germline values: CDR1 SGHKS, CDR2 YYEKEE (reference sequence). Trimming cost V 0 bases and J 2 bases, with 6 bases left between them. The CDR3 is made up of 14 amino acids. The CDR3 DNA reads TGTGCCAGCAGCTTGGCTTCGGCTGGAAACACCATATATTTT. Translated, it gives CASSLASAGNTIYF.

The table lists this clonotype with many counts. The gene calls are TRBV12-3 or TRBV12-4 and TRBJ2-1, with D possibly TRBD2 on 6 matching bases. Trimming stripped 8 bases from V and 7 bases from J, with 15 bases between. The CDR3 covers 13 residues. The CDR3 DNA follows: TGTGCCAGCTCTCCACCGGGGAGGAATGAGCAGTTCTTC. Protein product: CASSPPGRNEQFF.

This clonotype was recorded many times. The rearrangement joins TRBV25-1 to TRBJ1-5, with D possibly TRBD1 on 6 matching bases. Germline V gives CDR1 MGHDK, CDR2 SYGVNS. V lost 7 bases to trimming and J lost 1 base, with 23 bases between them. The CDR3 consists of 18 residues. CDR3 sequence reads: CASKSTDKTGSSNQPQHF. In DNA form, the CDR3 reads TGTGCCAGCAAATCAACCGACAAGACAGGTTCAAGCAATCAGCCCCAGCATTTT.

In this sample, this clonotype turned up many times. This chain joins TRBV7-9 and TRBJ2-1; possible D gene TRBD2, 5 bases. Germline loops: CDR1 SEHNR, CDR2 FQNEAQ (reference sequence). The CDR3 totals 15 residues. Trimming stripped 0 bases from V and 7 bases from J, with 13 bases between. DNA for the CDR3: TGTGCCAGCAGCTTAGCGCCACCGAGAGGGAATGAGCAGTTCTTC. This encodes CASSLAPPRGNEQFF. Complete variable domain (other parts from reference TRBV7-9 and TRBJ2-1): DTGVSQNPRHKITKRGQNVTFRCDPISEHNRLYWYRQTLGQGPEFLTYFQNEAQLEKSRLLSDRFSAERPKGSFSTLEIQRTEQGDSAMYLCASSLAPPRGNEQFFGPGTRLTVL.

The chain couples TRBV2 to TRBJ1-4; a possible D gene is TRBD1 (5 bases). Germline V CDR1 and CDR2: SNHLY, FYNNEI. The CDR3 length is 14 residues. Deletions cut 4 bases from V and 5 bases from J, with 11 bases between. CDR3 loop: CASSGPGGNEKLFF. The CDR3 region has the DNA TGTGCCAGCAGTGGACCGGGGGGGAATGAAAAACTGTTTTTT.

This clonotype was counted many times. The V call is TRBV7-8, the J call TRBJ2-3, with unresolved D. Germline values: CDR1 SGHVS, CDR2 FQNEAQ. V shed 5 bases and J shed 6 bases, with 9 bases lying between them. The CDR3 spans 12 residues. The CDR3 DNA sequence: TGTGCCAGCAGCCCGCGTTCGGATACGCAGTATTTT. Protein: CASSPRSDTQYF.

The J gene is TRBJ1-1, the V gene TRBV29-1; D may be TRBD1 (6 bases). Germline CDR1 SQVTM, CDR2 ANQGSEA. Deletions cut 7 bases from V and 3 bases from J, with 12 bases between. The CDR3 totals 12 residues. The CDR3 loop is CSANTGHTEAFF. CDR3 DNA sequence: TGCAGCGCCAACACAGGGCACACTGAAGCTTTCTTT.

This clonotype appeared many times. J is TRBJ2-6 and V is TRBV5-1; TRBD2 might be the D (6 bases). Germline lookup yields CDR1 SGHRS and CDR2 YFSETQ. This CDR3 comprises 18 residues. Trimming stripped 4 bases from V and 2 bases from J, with 19 bases between. CDR3 sequence reads: CASSPDSGVIPGANVLTF. The CDR3 nucleotides read TGCGCCAGCAGCCCGGATTCGGGGGTGATCCCTGGGGCCAACGTCCTGACTTTC.